The present entry profiles one T cell receptor (beta chain) with its context. This entry comes from a study of shared clonotypes between healthy human individuals. This CDR3 spans 15 amino acids. CDR1 SGHRS and CDR2 YFSETQ come from the germline V gene. Trimming took off 4 bases at V and 6 bases at J, with 17 bases between the two ends. The assay was immunoSEQ multiplex PCR, and TCRdb's table has in-frame clones only and misses some. The sample holds approximately 700,000 clones, around three quarters seen once. The gene calls are TRBV5-1 and TRBJ1-5, with D possibly being TRBD1 (6 bases). Material for sequencing was memory CD4+ T cells sorted from blood. The sample's subset: CD45RA-negative fraction. This TCR came from a woman in her 30s in good health. In DNA form, the CDR3 reads TGCGCCAGCAGCCTAGGGGTGGGGGCAGGTCAGCCCCAGCATTTT. Translating it yields CASSLGVGAGQPQHF.